This T cell receptor beta chain was retrieved from a study of cytomegalovirus exposure and HLA in healthy donors. Concerning this clone: Its antigen is not identified.

Trimming cost V 6 bases and J 5 bases; bases outside gene matches: 8. Germline V gives CDR1 SGHTA, CDR2 FQGTGA. The CDR3 loop spans 16 amino acids. Overall study results and limits: The analysis excluded some indistinguishable V segments, including TRBV6-2 and TRBV6-3. Several of the most significant clusters appeared, in a later analysis, to be linked to common viral pathogens. The study had only CMV serostatus as immune exposure information. TCR beta chains numbering more than 150 were designated cytomegalovirus-associated.

This PCR relied on a set of 60 Vbeta primers and 13 Jbeta primers. The protocol was immunoSEQ multiplex PCR, while the TCRdb copy is restricted to in-frame clones and leaves out a portion. The sample holds around 150,000 clones, 60% to 85% seen once. The genes are TRBV7-3 and TRBJ2-2, with TRBD2 matching 11 bases. Source material: PBMCs. The TCR comes from a man aged 50-60 years in good health and CMV-seropositive. The CDR3 reads CASSTGTSGLTGELFF. CDR3 coding DNA: TGTGCCAGCAGTACCGGGACTAGCGGTCTTACCGGGGAGCTGTTTTTT.